The TCR beta chain under discussion was sequenced for a study of response to subunit inactivated influenza vaccine. Study-level findings and limits: The study's authors posited that every seasonal influenza vaccination enlists few new T cells.

With respect to this clonotype: Its matching antigen is unknown.

Per the germline V gene, CDR1 is DFQATT and CDR2 is SNEGSKA (reference sequence). The CDR3 contains 14 residues. V was cut by 0 bases and J by 4 bases, with 10 bases left in between. One entry per CDR3 protein, called by TCRdb with MiXCR from the RT-PCR reads. Altogether around 570,000 distinct CDR3 sequences are present, approximately 7.1% being singletons, with the ten largest covering approximately 13%. This sequence was found in a man aged 50-75 years who received an inactivated influenza vaccine. This sequence joins TRBV20-1 and TRBJ1-5; D is undetermined. The material sequenced was PBMCs from blood, taken less than 30 months after vaccination. The CDR3 sequence: CSARDLAGNQPQHF. Written as DNA, the CDR3 is TGCAGTGCTAGAGATTTGGCGGGAAATCAGCCCCAGCATTTT.